Listed here are 18 T cell receptor beta chains from one sample, sequenced in a study of cytomegalovirus exposure and HLA in healthy donors (TCRdb year 2017). Library creation used the immunoSEQ multiplex PCR assay. A mixture of 60 forward primers for TCR Vbeta segments and 13 reverse primers for TCR Jbeta segments was used in the multiplex PCR. TCRdb obtained this table from immuneACCESS and retained in-frame rearrangements with V and J assigned. These tables miss some clones; where compared with another copy, unresolved V genes account for less than half of the shortfall, and the remainder is unexplained. The sample includes 95,000 to 150,000 clones, with about 8.6% observed a single time. The leading ten clones occupy 5% to 6.5% of the sample. Sequenced: PBMCs. The receptors here all came from a woman between 40 and 55 years old in good health and CMV-seropositive.

This clone showed up just a few times. The V call is TRBV30, the J call TRBJ1-4; the D is unclear. CDR3 size: 16 residues. V was clipped by 0 bases and J by 5 bases, with 16 bases between them. Germline assignment: CDR1 GTSNPN and CDR2 SVGIG (reference sequence). The CDR3 DNA reads as TGTGCCTGGAGTGTCCCCCCCGGGAAAGGGAATGAAAAACTGTTTTTT. Translating it yields CAWSVPPGKGNEKLFF.

There are a few counts of this clone. In the same sample, other DNA sequences code for this CDR3. The V and J genes are TRBV5-6 and TRBJ1-2; D not certain. V lost 0 bases, J lost 8 bases, and 17 bases lay in between. This CDR3 has 15 residues. In germline, CDR1 is SGHDT, CDR2 YYEEEE. CDR3 in amino acids: CASSLVPGRGGGYTF. The CDR3 bases are TGTGCCAGCAGCTTGGTTCCCGGCCGGGGTGGAGGCTACACCTTC.

This clone turned up a few times. The chain couples TRBV5-4 to TRBJ1-5; TRBD1 agrees at 9 bases. V was clipped by 6 bases and J by 2 bases; unmatched bases: 12. Germline values: CDR1 SGHNT, CDR2 YYREEE (reference sequence). The CDR3 sequence is 17 residues long. The CDR3 DNA sequence: TGTGCCAGCATTAACCGACAGGGGGAGAAGGGCAATCAGCCCCAGCATTTT. Its protein is CASINRQGEKGNQPQHF.

This clone occurred a few times. The J gene is TRBJ2-1, the V gene TRBV6-6; possible D gene TRBD1, 5 bases. The CDR3 covers 14 residues. The V gene's germline CDR1 is MNHNY and CDR2 SVGAGI (reference sequence). V gave up 6 bases and J gave up 6 bases, with 15 bases separating them. The DNA of the CDR3 is TGTGCCAGCAGGAGTGAGCAGGGAATCAATGAGCAGTTCTTC. This translates into CASRSEQGINEQFF.

This clone has only a few counts. V gene TRBV20-1 combines with J gene TRBJ1-2; D unresolved. V lost 6 bases, J lost 4 bases, and 6 bases lay in between. The CDR3 consists of 10 residues. Germline CDR1 DFQATT, CDR2 SNEGSKA (reference sequence). The chain's CDR3 is CSAPSYGYTF. As DNA, the CDR3 is TGCAGTGCCCCCAGCTATGGCTACACCTTC.

The V and J genes are TRBV11-2 and TRBJ2-1; 8 bases map to TRBD1. The CDR3 extends over 16 amino acids. Germline V gene data show CDR1 as SGHAT and CDR2 as FQNNGV. The junction had 5 bases not matched to a gene; V was cut back by 0 bases and J by 4 bases. CDR3 nucleotide sequence: TGTGCCAGCAGCTTAGATCAGGGGGCTTTTTACAATGAGCAGTTCTTC. Its protein is CASSLDQGAFYNEQFF.

The rearrangement uses TRBV4-1 and TRBJ2-3; TRBD2 matches 9 bases. The CDR3 covers 15 residues. Germline V gene lookup returns CDR1 MGHRA and CDR2 YSYEKL. Trimming at V came to 2 bases and at J to 4 bases, leaving 4 bases not matched to a gene. The CDR3, as DNA: TGCGCCAGCAGCCAACGGGGCGGGGGGGCAGATACGCAGTATTTT. Translated, it gives CASSQRGGGADTQYF.

V and J are TRBV20-1 and TRBJ1-6; D gene ambiguous. The CDR3 sequence is 11 residues long. Looked up from germline, CDR1 is DFQATT and CDR2 is SNEGSKA (reference sequence). The CDR3 reads CGVADLGPLHF. The CDR3 region has the DNA TGCGGGGTGGCGGACTTGGGACCCCTCCACTTT.

In its sample, this clone was seen a few times. The rearrangement links TRBV7-2 to TRBJ1-1; D is undetermined. Trimming cost V 1 base and J 0 bases, with 9 bases left between them. This CDR3 comprises 15 residues. Germline loops: CDR1 SGHTA, CDR2 FQGNSA. The CDR3 DNA reads TGTGCCAGCAGCTTAGTGGGCAGTTTGAACACTGAAGCTTTCTTT. Translation: CASSLVGSLNTEAFF. Full variable domain (missing parts from reference TRBV7-2 and TRBJ1-1): GAGVSQSPSNKVTEKGKDVELRCDPISGHTALYWYRQSLGQGLEFLIYFQGNSAPDKSGLPSDRFSAERTGGSVSTLTIQRTQQEDSAVYLCASSLVGSLNTEAFFGQGTRLTVV.

This clone was found a few times. For the CDR3, the DNA is TGTGCCAGCAGTTACTCGACAGGTTATGGCTACACCTTC. It translates to CASSYSTGYGYTF. The V call is TRBV6-6, the J call TRBJ1-2; possible D gene TRBD1, 6 bases. CDR1 and CDR2 from the germline V gene are MNHNY and SVGAGI (reference sequence). This CDR3 has 13 residues. V was cut by 0 bases and J by 5 bases, with 7 bases left in between.

In this sample, this clone turned up a few times. The V call is TRBV30, the J call TRBJ1-4; D not resolved. The CDR3 extends over 15 amino acids. Trimming pared 5 bases from V and 2 bases from J, leaving 15 bases between. The germline V gene encodes CDR1 GTSNPN and CDR2 SVGIG (reference sequence). CDR3 amino acids: CAWAPEGVTNEKLFF. In DNA, the CDR3 is TGTGCCTGGGCCCCAGAAGGAGTGACTAATGAAAAACTGTTTTTT.

This clone came up a few times. V and J are TRBV10-3 and TRBJ2-7, with 7 positions matching TRBD1. Trimming removed 7 bases from V and 3 bases from J; junction bases left unmatched: 3. This CDR3 region has 12 residues. Germline V lookup: CDR1 ENHRY, CDR2 SYGVKD. The CDR3 loop is CAIKGTDYEQYF. The CDR3 nucleotides read TGTGCCATCAAAGGGACAGACTACGAGCAGTACTTC.

This clone was seen only a few times. The CDR3 bases are TGTGCCTGCTCACAGGGGGTGAACACTGAAGCTTTCTTT. It yields the protein CACSQGVNTEAFF. The rearrangement links TRBV30 to TRBJ1-1; 8 nucleotides match TRBD1. J gave up 0 bases and V 6 bases, and 3 bases lay outside the gene matches. The CDR3 extends over 13 amino acids. Germline CDR1 GTSNPN, CDR2 SVGIG (reference sequence).

The sample holds a few counts of this clone. The chain is built from TRBV9 and TRBJ1-5; 7 nucleotides line up with TRBD1. Per the germline V gene, CDR1 is SGDLS and CDR2 is YYNGEE. With 4 bases clipped from V and 6 bases from J, the junction kept 7 bases outside the gene matches. This CDR3 has 14 residues. Here the CDR3 reads CASSRLGGSQPQHF. CDR3 DNA: TGTGCCAGCAGCCGTCTAGGGGGCAGTCAGCCCCAGCATTTT. Variable domain in full (rest from reference TRBV9 and TRBJ1-5): DSGVTQTPKHLITATGQRVTLRCSPRSGDLSVYWYQQSLDQGLQFLIQYYNGEERAKGNILERFSAQQFPDLHSELNLSSLELGDSALYFCASSRLGGSQPQHFGDGTRLSIL.

This clone was seen a few times. The J gene is TRBJ2-7, the V gene TRBV5-1; D uncertain. Germline V gene sequence: CDR1 SGHRS, CDR2 YFSETQ. This CDR3 is 15 amino acids long. The V end lost 0 bases, the J end lost 0 bases, and 10 bases lay between the germline ends. CDR3 region: CASSLDGYSSYEQYF. The CDR3 DNA follows: TGCGCCAGCAGCTTGGACGGGTATAGCTCCTACGAGCAGTACTTC. Complete variable domain (other parts from reference TRBV5-1 and TRBJ2-7): KAGVTQTPRYLIKTRGQQVTLSCSPISGHRSVSWYQQTPGQGLQFLFEYFSETQRNKGNFPGRFSGRQFSNSRSEMNVSTLELGDSALYLCASSLDGYSSYEQYFGPGTRLTVT.

This clone was seen more than once but under ten times. V and J are TRBV30 and TRBJ1-1; weak D call: TRBD1 (6 bases). V gave up 3 bases and J gave up 3 bases, with 11 bases separating them. This CDR3 comprises 13 residues. Looked up from germline, CDR1 is GTSNPN and CDR2 is SVGIG (reference sequence). The CDR3 coding sequence is TGTGCCTGGAGAGGACAGCTAGACACTGAAGCTTTCTTT. Translating gives CAWRGQLDTEAFF.

The gene calls are TRBV5-6 and TRBJ1-2; no clear D. CDR3 length: 18 residues. The germline gives CDR1 SGHDT, CDR2 YYEEEE. The V end lost 2 bases, the J end lost 2 bases, and 22 bases lay between the germline ends. The CDR3 loop reads CASSFRGRAPDGNYGYTF. The CDR3 nucleotides are TGTGCCAGCAGCTTTCGGGGAAGGGCGCCCGACGGGAACTATGGCTACACCTTC.

This clone has just a few counts. V is TRBV5-1 and J is TRBJ2-7; D not certain. Germline V lookup: CDR1 SGHRS, CDR2 YFSETQ. Trimming took off 2 bases at V and 9 bases at J, with 18 bases between the two ends. The CDR3 consists of 14 residues. The CDR3 spells CASSFGLVPQAQYF. CDR3 DNA sequence: TGCGCCAGCAGCTTCGGCTTGGTCCCGCAGGCGCAGTACTTC.